The source of this T cell receptor (beta chain) is a study of CD8 T cells in Susac syndrome. Whole-study findings and limits: The CD4+ T cell repertoires, which came from Susac syndrome patients, showed no sign of clonal expansion.

This CDR3 region has 16 residues. The germline V gene has CDR1 SGHVS and CDR2 FQNEAQ. The V gene lost 4 bases and the J gene lost 1 base, with 14 bases spanning the gap. About this clonotype itself: Its antigen is not identified.

FACS was used to enrich TEMRA cells, whereas the CD8+ and CD4+ T cells were obtained by negative isolation. Roughly 0.45 to 1 ug RNA was reverse transcribed with random hexamers. Coverage of TCR beta CDR3 amplification by immunoSEQ multiplex PCR extended to 54 Vbeta and 13 Jbeta. A single record per CDR3 protein comes from TCRdb applying MiXCR to the immunoSEQ multiplex PCR reads. The repertoire consists of 120,000 to 150,000 distinct CDR3 sequences, with under 97% occurring once and the leading ten covering over 0.075%. The sample consisted of CD4+ T cells from PBMCs. The chain combines TRBV7-8 with TRBJ1-5, with D possibly being TRBD1 (5 bases). This TCR derives from a human donor with Susac syndrome. CDR3 loop: CASSSDRGASNQPQHF. DNA of the CDR3: TGTGCCAGCAGCTCAGACAGAGGGGCGAGCAATCAGCCCCAGCATTTT.